What follows are 27 T cell receptor beta chains derived from one specimen sequenced in a study of CD8 T cells in Susac syndrome. With random hexamers, reverse transcription was performed on roughly 0.5 to 1 ug of RNA. TCRdb itself ran the immunoSEQ multiplex PCR reads through MiXCR, one entry per CDR3 protein. This sample carries 130,000 to 150,000 distinct CDR3 sequences, around 94% of them seen once, and the ten largest clones take approximately 0.08%. The sequencing input was CD4+ T cells from PBMCs. These receptors all stem from a human donor in good health.

The V and J genes are TRBV3-1 and TRBJ2-2; 8 nucleotides line up with TRBD1. Germline CDR1 is LGHDT and CDR2 is YNNKEL (reference sequence). With V trimmed by 3 bases and J by 2 bases, 5 bases remained unmatched. The CDR3 runs 16 residues. CDR3 region: CASSQVGQANTGELFF. Written as DNA, the CDR3 is TGTGCCAGCAGCCAGGTGGGACAGGCAAACACCGGGGAGCTGTTTTTT.

This chain uses TRBV27 with TRBJ2-7; 7 bases agree with TRBD1. Germline values: CDR1 MNHEY, CDR2 SMNVEV (reference sequence). The V gene end was trimmed by 4 bases and the J gene end by 5 bases; junction bases not matched to a gene: 5. This CDR3 region has 13 residues. CDR3 in amino acids: CASSSQGVDEQYF. The CDR3 DNA follows: TGTGCCAGCAGTTCTCAGGGGGTTGACGAGCAGTACTTC.

The rearrangement joins TRBV28 to TRBJ2-7, with D possibly being TRBD1 (5 bases). This CDR3 contains 16 residues. Trimming took 11 bases from V and 0 from J, leaving 23 bases between them. Germline CDR1 and CDR2: MDHEN and SYDVKM. CDR3 in amino acids: CAASSPRRGSSYEQYF. DNA of the CDR3: TGTGCCGCCTCTTCCCCAAGAAGGGGAAGCTCCTACGAGCAGTACTTC.

V gene TRBV29-1 combines with J gene TRBJ2-3; D is ambiguous. The V and J ends lost 5 bases and 2 bases respectively, with 8 bases between them. Germline V gives CDR1 SQVTM, CDR2 ANQGSEA. The CDR3 is 12 amino acids. DNA for the CDR3: TGCAGCGTTAGGCAACTCACAGATACGCAGTATTTT. It specifies CSVRQLTDTQYF.

The genes are TRBV12-3 or TRBV12-4 and TRBJ1-1, with 10 bases matching TRBD1. V shed 5 bases, J shed 1 base, and the junction held 4 bases outside the gene matches. The CDR3 loop spans 15 amino acids. The CDR3 here is CASSGRQGANTEAFF. The CDR3 coding sequence is TGTGCCAGCAGTGGCCGACAGGGGGCGAACACTGAAGCTTTCTTT.

V and J are TRBV7-3 and TRBJ2-7, with 7 bases lining up with TRBD1. Germline-derived CDR1 and CDR2 are SGHTA and FQGTGA. This CDR3 contains 15 residues. The V and J ends lost 1 base and 5 bases, in that order; junction bases with no gene match: 8. The CDR3 DNA reads TGTGCCAGCAGCTTAAACTCTGACAGGGAACACGAGCAGTACTTC. The encoded protein is CASSLNSDREHEQYF.

The CDR3 here is CASSPNPGKTYGYTF. Here the CDR3 DNA reads TGTGCCAGCAGCCCCAATCCAGGGAAAACGTATGGCTACACCTTC. The chain recombines TRBV9 with TRBJ1-2, with a possible D match to TRBD1 (5 bases). The germline V gene has CDR1 SGDLS and CDR2 YYNGEE. Trimming shortened V by 4 bases and J by 5 bases, and 18 bases separated the two germline ends. This CDR3 has 15 amino acids. Based on the CDR3 plus reference TRBV9 and TRBJ1-2, the full variable domain is DSGVTQTPKHLITATGQRVTLRCSPRSGDLSVYWYQQSLDQGLQFLIQYYNGEERAKGNILERFSAQQFPDLHSELNLSSLELGDSALYFCASSPNPGKTYGYTFGSGTRLTVV.

V gene TRBV6-4 combines with J gene TRBJ2-1; D possibly corresponds to TRBD1 (6 bases). The germline V and J ends were trimmed by 2 bases and 6 bases, with 8 bases remaining between them. The CDR3 length is 13 residues. Germline V lookup: CDR1 MRHNA, CDR2 SNTAGT. The CDR3 region is CASSDLQGNEQFF. In nucleotides, the CDR3 is TGTGCCAGCAGTGACCTACAGGGCAATGAGCAGTTCTTC.

CDR3 nucleotides: TGCAGTGCTAGGGGGTTCAAGAACACTGAAGCTTTCTTT. It encodes CSARGFKNTEAFF. This chain joins TRBV20-1 and TRBJ1-1; no definite D call. The germline V gene has CDR1 DFQATT and CDR2 SNEGSKA (reference sequence). The V and J ends lost 3 bases and 1 base respectively, with 9 bases between them. This CDR3 has 13 amino acids.

The chain is built from TRBV12-3 or TRBV12-4 and TRBJ1-2; 8 bases agree with TRBD1. After removal of 6 bases from V and 2 bases from J, the junction contained 5 bases not matched to a gene. This CDR3 has 14 amino acids. The CDR3 sequence: CASSSGQENYGYTF. The CDR3 nucleotides are TGTGCCAGCAGCTCGGGACAGGAAAACTATGGCTACACCTTC.

The chain is built from TRBV6-5 and TRBJ2-3; 8 bases align to TRBD1. Trimming cost V 6 bases and J 3 bases; bases outside gene matches: 5. This CDR3 has 14 amino acids. Germline loops: CDR1 MNHEY, CDR2 SVGAGI. CDR3 in DNA: TGTGCCAGCAGCGGGGACAGGAAGACAGATACGCAGTATTTT. Translating gives CASSGDRKTDTQYF.

CDR3: CASSVSRGDYGYTF. In DNA, the CDR3 is TGTGCCAGCAGCGTCTCACGTGGGGACTATGGCTACACCTTC. The rearrangement joins TRBV7-9 to TRBJ1-2; no clear D. The V gene's germline CDR1 is SEHNR and CDR2 FQNEAQ (reference sequence). V shed 5 bases and J shed 3 bases, with 13 bases lying between them. The CDR3 totals 14 residues.

This chain uses TRBV19 with TRBJ2-7; possible D gene TRBD2, 7 bases. V lost 2 bases to trimming and J lost 0 bases, with 17 bases between them. This CDR3 is built from 17 residues. CDR1 and CDR2 from the germline V gene are LNHDA and SQIVND (reference sequence). The CDR3 is CASSIRYRGGSSYEQYF. In DNA, the CDR3 is TGTGCCAGTAGTATAAGGTATAGGGGGGGGAGCTCCTACGAGCAGTACTTC.

V and J are TRBV4-2 and TRBJ2-7; TRBD2 matches 7 bases. CDR3 length equals 15 residues. Trimming removed 0 bases from V and 4 bases from J; junction bases left unmatched: 6. Germline CDR1 LGHNA, CDR2 YNFKEQ. Written as DNA, the CDR3 is TGTGCCAGCAGCCAAGATTGGGAGGGGCAGTACGAGCAGTACTTC. This gives the protein CASSQDWEGQYEQYF.

The chain has TRBV18 and TRBJ1-2; the D is unclear. CDR1 and CDR2 from the germline V gene are KGHSH and LQKENI. The CDR3 consists of 15 residues. Trimming stripped 2 bases from V and 4 bases from J, with 14 bases between. CDR3 nucleotides: TGTGCCAGCTCACCAACACTGTCAGAGGCCTATGGCTACACCTTC. Translation: CASSPTLSEAYGYTF.

This clonotype was counted a single time. J is TRBJ1-2 and V is TRBV30; possibly TRBD1 for D (5 bases). The V end lost 5 bases, the J end lost 6 bases, and 19 bases lay between the germline ends. In germline, CDR1 is GTSNPN, CDR2 SVGIG (reference sequence). The CDR3 length is 14 residues. CDR3: CAWEVFKVGDGYTF. DNA of the CDR3: TGTGCCTGGGAGGTCTTTAAGGTGGGGGATGGCTACACCTTC.

CDR3 protein: CASSYGFSNQPQHF. The CDR3 DNA follows: TGTGCCAGCAGTTACGGGTTTTCTAATCAGCCCCAGCATTTT. The rearrangement joins TRBV6-2 or TRBV6-3 to TRBJ1-5; D not certain. This CDR3 comprises 14 residues. Trimming pared 2 bases from V and 4 bases from J, leaving 9 bases between. Germline V gives CDR1 MNHEY, CDR2 SVGEGT.

The V call is TRBV20-1, the J call TRBJ2-7; 12 nucleotides align to TRBD2. CDR1 DFQATT and CDR2 SNEGSKA come from the germline V gene (reference sequence). The junction had 18 bases not matched to a gene; V was cut back by 1 base and J by 2 bases. This CDR3 has 20 residues. CDR3 protein: CSARVPPPGLAGSRTYEQYF. In DNA, the CDR3 is TGCAGTGCTAGAGTACCTCCACCGGGACTAGCGGGTTCTCGAACCTACGAGCAGTACTTC.

The V and J genes are TRBV30 and TRBJ2-1; weak D call: TRBD2 (6 bases). The CDR3 is 15 amino acids. The V and J ends lost 4 bases and 4 bases respectively, with 17 bases between them. Germline assignment: CDR1 GTSNPN and CDR2 SVGIG (reference sequence). CDR3 nucleotides: TGTGCCTGGACCGTTGGAGGGCCGGGTTACAATGAGCAGTTCTTC. Amino acid sequence: CAWTVGGPGYNEQFF.

This sequence joins TRBV4-1 and TRBJ2-1; D is possibly TRBD2 (6 bases). CDR3 length equals 15 residues. Germline V gene sequence: CDR1 MGHRA, CDR2 YSYEKL. Trimming stripped 4 bases from V and 6 bases from J, with 16 bases between. CDR3 in DNA: TGCGCCAGCAGCCTTAGAGGGACTGTCCGCAATGAGCAGTTCTTC. The encoded protein is CASSLRGTVRNEQFF.

This clonotype was recorded a few times. This chain connects TRBV21-1 to TRBJ2-2. TRBV21-1 is given as a pseudogene. The CDR3 is made up of 10 amino acids. CDR3 sequence (DNA): TGTGCCAGCTCTACCGGGGAGCTGTTTTTT. Protein: CASSTGELFF.

The V and J genes are TRBV6-5 and TRBJ2-2; TRBD1 matches 8 bases. CDR1 is MNHEY, CDR2 SVGAGI, per germline. This CDR3 contains 14 residues. Trimming took 7 bases from V and 7 from J; bases not matched to a gene: 8. The CDR3 here is CASNRGQAGGELFF. CDR3 coding DNA: TGTGCCAGCAACAGGGGACAGGCGGGCGGGGAGCTGTTTTTT.

V and J are TRBV20-1 and TRBJ2-3; 10 bases are shared with TRBD1. In germline, CDR1 is DFQATT, CDR2 SNEGSKA (reference sequence). V was clipped by 5 bases and J by 4 bases; unmatched bases: 6. This CDR3 has 14 amino acids. CDR3 loop: CSAPGQGFPDTQYF. The CDR3, as DNA: TGCAGTGCTCCGGGACAGGGGTTCCCAGATACGCAGTATTTT.

The chain carries TRBV20-1 and TRBJ2-5; 8 positions match TRBD1. CDR3 length equals 13 residues. V was pared by 5 bases and J by 4 bases, with 6 bases of the junction left unmatched. Per germline, CDR1 DFQATT and CDR2 SNEGSKA (reference sequence). The CDR3 bases are TGCAGTGCTTCAGGGGGCCGAGTAGAGACCCAGTACTTC. Translating gives CSASGGRVETQYF.

The chain has TRBV5-4 and TRBJ2-7; TRBD2 aligns across 7 bases. Germline trimming cut 2 bases from V and 3 bases from J; bases unmatched to any gene: 14. The CDR3 runs to 17 residues. CDR1 is SGHNT, CDR2 YYREEE, per germline (reference sequence). The CDR3 bases are TGTGCCAGCAGCTTAGCGGGGAGGGAAGGATTCAACTACGAGCAGTACTTC. The encoded protein is CASSLAGREGFNYEQYF.

V usage is TRBV6-4 and J usage is TRBJ1-5, with 12 bases identical to TRBD1. There are 16 residues in the CDR3. Germline CDR1 and CDR2: MRHNA and SNTAGT. The V gene end was trimmed by 5 bases and the J gene end by 6 bases; junction bases not matched to a gene: 8. CDR3 protein: CASSPPGQGAGQPQHF. The CDR3 bases are TGTGCCAGCAGTCCTCCGGGACAGGGGGCGGGTCAGCCCCAGCATTTT.

V is TRBV20-1 and J is TRBJ2-1; 10 bases fit TRBD1. J lost 8 bases, V lost 0 bases, and 7 bases had no gene match. This CDR3 is 15 amino acids long. Germline V gene lookup returns CDR1 DFQATT and CDR2 SNEGSKA (reference sequence). The CDR3 here is CSARDTGQGMDEQFF. CDR3 nucleotide sequence: TGCAGTGCTAGAGATACGGGACAGGGGATGGATGAGCAGTTCTTC.